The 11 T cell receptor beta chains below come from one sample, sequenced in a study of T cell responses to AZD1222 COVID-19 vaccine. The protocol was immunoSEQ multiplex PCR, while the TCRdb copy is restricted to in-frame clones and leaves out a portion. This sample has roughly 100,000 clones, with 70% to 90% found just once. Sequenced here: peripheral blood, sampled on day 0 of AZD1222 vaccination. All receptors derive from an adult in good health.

CDR3 nucleotides: TGTGCCAGCAGCCGGGAGCTATACACTGAAGCTTTCTTT. It is translated as CASSRELYTEAFF. The chain has TRBV11-2 and TRBJ1-1, with D unresolved. CDR1 SGHAT and CDR2 FQNNGV come from the germline V gene. The CDR3 sequence is 13 residues long. With 5 bases removed from V and 3 bases from J, the gap between germline ends came to 10 bases.

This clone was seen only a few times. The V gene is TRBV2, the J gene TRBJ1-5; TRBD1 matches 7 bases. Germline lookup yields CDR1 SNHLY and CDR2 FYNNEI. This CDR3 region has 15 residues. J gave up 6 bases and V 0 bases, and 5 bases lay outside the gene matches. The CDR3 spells CASSEAGRGPQPQHF. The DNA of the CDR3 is TGTGCCAGCAGTGAAGCGGGGAGGGGGCCTCAGCCCCAGCATTTT.

CDR3 DNA: TGTGCCAGCTCACTATTTACATCGAACACTGAAGCTTTCTTT. Amino acid sequence: CASSLFTSNTEAFF. V is TRBV18 and J is TRBJ1-1; D ambiguous. Trimming pared 4 bases from V and 1 base from J, leaving 10 bases between. Germline V gives CDR1 KGHSH, CDR2 LQKENI. CDR3 length: 14 amino acids.

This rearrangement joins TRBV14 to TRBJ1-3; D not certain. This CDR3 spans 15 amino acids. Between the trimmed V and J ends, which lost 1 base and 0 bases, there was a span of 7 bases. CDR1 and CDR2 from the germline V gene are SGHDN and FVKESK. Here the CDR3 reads CASSQVVSSGNTIYF. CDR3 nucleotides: TGTGCCAGCAGCCAAGTTGTCAGCTCTGGAAACACCATATATTTT.

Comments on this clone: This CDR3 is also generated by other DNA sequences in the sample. CDR3 bases: TGTGCCAGCAGCTTAGCCGGGGGAACTAACTATGGCTACACCTTC. Protein product: CASSLAGGTNYGYTF. The chain has TRBV7-9 and TRBJ1-2; a possible D gene is TRBD1 (5 bases). The CDR3 totals 15 residues. Germline-derived CDR1 and CDR2 are SEHNR and FQNEAQ (reference sequence). V was clipped by 0 bases and J by 0 bases, with 8 bases between them.

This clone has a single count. In DNA, the CDR3 is TGTGCCAGCGCCTTTCCGGAGGGGACAACTAATGAAAAACTGTTTTTT. Protein: CASAFPEGTTNEKLFF. The chain couples TRBV5-8 to TRBJ1-4, with TRBD1 as a possible D gene (5 bases). The CDR3 has 16 amino acids. The V end lost 7 bases, the J end lost 0 bases, and 16 bases lay between the germline ends. Germline loops: CDR1 SGHTS, CDR2 YDEGEE.

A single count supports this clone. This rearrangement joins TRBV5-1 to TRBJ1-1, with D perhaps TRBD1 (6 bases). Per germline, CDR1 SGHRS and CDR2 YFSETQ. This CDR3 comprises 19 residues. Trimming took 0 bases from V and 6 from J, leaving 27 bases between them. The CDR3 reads CASSLEQGGVSRVRSEAFF. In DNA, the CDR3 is TGCGCCAGCAGCTTGGAACAGGGCGGGGTGTCGAGAGTCCGGTCTGAAGCTTTCTTT.

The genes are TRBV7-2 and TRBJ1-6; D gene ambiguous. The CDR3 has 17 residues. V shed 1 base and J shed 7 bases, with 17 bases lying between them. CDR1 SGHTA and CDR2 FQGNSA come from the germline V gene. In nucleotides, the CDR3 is TGTGCCAGCAGCTTAGTAGCGGGCAGCGGGGTCAATTCACCCCTCCACTTT. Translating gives CASSLVAGSGVNSPLHF.

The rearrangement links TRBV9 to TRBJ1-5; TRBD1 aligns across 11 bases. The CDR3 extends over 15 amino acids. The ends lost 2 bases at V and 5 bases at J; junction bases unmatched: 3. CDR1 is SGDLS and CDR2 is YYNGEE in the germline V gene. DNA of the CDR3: TGTGCCAGCAGCGTGGGACAGGGGGAGGATCAGCCCCAGCATTTT. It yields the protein CASSVGQGEDQPQHF.

The CDR3 DNA reads TGTGCCAGCAGTGAGGACTACCGCGGAGATACGCAGTATTTT. Translated, it gives CASSEDYRGDTQYF. The V and J genes are TRBV9 and TRBJ2-3; possible D gene TRBD2, 6 bases. V lost 5 bases and J lost 5, with 15 bases in between. Per germline, CDR1 SGDLS and CDR2 YYNGEE. The CDR3 spans 14 residues.

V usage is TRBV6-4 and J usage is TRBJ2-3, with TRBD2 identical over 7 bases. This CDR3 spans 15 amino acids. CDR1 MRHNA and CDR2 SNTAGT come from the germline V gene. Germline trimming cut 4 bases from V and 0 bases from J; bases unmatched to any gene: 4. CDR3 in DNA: TGTGCCAGCAGTGTAAATAGCGGGAGCACAGATACGCAGTATTTT. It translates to CASSVNSGSTDTQYF.